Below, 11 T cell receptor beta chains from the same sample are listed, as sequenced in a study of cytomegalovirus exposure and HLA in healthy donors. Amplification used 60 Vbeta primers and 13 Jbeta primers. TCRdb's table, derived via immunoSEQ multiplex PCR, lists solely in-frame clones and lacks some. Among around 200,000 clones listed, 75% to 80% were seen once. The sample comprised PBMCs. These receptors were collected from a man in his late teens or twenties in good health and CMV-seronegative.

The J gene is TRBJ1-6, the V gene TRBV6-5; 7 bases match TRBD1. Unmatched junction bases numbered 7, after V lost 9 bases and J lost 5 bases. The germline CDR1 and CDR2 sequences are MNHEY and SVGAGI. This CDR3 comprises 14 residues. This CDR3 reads CASIKGQHNSPLHF. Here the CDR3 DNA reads TGTGCCAGTATAAAGGGACAGCATAATTCACCCCTCCACTTT.

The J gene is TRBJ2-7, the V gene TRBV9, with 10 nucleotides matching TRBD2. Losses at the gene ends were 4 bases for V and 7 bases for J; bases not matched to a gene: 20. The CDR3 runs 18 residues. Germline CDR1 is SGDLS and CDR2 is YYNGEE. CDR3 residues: CASSSDFPLSGRVGEQYF. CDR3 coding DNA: TGTGCCAGCAGCTCGGATTTCCCCCTAAGCGGGAGGGTAGGGGAGCAGTACTTC.

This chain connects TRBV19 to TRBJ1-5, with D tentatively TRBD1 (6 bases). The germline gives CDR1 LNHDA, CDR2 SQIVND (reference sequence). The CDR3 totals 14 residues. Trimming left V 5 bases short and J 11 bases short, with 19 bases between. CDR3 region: CASSAGQFRMSQHF. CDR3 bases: TGTGCCAGTAGTGCAGGACAGTTCCGCATGTCCCAGCATTTT.

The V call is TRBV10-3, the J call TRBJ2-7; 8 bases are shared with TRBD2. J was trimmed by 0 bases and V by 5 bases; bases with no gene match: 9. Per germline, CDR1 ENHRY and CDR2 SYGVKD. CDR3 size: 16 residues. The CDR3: CAISRGSGMNSYEQYF. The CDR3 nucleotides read TGTGCCATCAGTCGGGGTAGCGGGATGAACTCCTACGAGCAGTACTTC.

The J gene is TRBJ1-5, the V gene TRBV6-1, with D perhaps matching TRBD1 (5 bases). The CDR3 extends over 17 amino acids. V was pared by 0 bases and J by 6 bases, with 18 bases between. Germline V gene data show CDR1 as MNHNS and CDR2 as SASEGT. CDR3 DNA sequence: TGTGCCAGCAGTGAAGCCCGTCAATTCGGGGGGGGTCAGCCCCAGCATTTT. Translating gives CASSEARQFGGGQPQHF.

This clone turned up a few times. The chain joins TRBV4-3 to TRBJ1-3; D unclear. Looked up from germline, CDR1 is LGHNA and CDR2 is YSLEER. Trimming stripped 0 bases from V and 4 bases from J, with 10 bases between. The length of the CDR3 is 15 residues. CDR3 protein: CASSQDDFSGNTIYF. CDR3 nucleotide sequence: TGCGCCAGCAGCCAAGATGACTTCTCAGGAAACACCATATATTTT.

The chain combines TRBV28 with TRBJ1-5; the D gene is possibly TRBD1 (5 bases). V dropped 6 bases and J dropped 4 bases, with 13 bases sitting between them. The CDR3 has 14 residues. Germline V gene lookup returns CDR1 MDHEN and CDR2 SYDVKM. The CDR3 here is CASRIGGENQPQHF. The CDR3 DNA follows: TGTGCCAGCAGAATTGGAGGGGAGAATCAGCCCCAGCATTTT. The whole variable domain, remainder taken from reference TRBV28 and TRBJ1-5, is DVKVTQSSRYLVKRTGEKVFLECVQDMDHENMFWYRQDPGLGLRLIYFSYDVKMKEKGDIPEGYSVSREKKERFSLILESASTNQTSMYLCASRIGGENQPQHFGDGTRLSIL.

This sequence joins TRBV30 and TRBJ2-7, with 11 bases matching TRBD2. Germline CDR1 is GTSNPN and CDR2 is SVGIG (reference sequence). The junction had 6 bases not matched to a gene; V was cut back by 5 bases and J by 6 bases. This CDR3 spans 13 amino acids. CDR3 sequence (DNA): TGTGCCTGGGAACTAGCGGGAGACCGCGAGCAGTACTTC. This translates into CAWELAGDREQYF.

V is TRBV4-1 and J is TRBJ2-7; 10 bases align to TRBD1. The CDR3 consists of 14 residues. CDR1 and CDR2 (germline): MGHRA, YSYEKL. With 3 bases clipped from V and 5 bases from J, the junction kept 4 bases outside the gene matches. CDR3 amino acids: CASSHKTGGDEQYF. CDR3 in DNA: TGCGCCAGCAGCCATAAGACAGGGGGCGACGAGCAGTACTTC.

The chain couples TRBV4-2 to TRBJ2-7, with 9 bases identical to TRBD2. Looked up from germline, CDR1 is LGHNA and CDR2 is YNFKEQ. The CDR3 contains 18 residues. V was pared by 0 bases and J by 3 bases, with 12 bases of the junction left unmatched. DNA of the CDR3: TGTGCCAGCAGCCAAGAGATCTCGTCTAGCGGGGACCACTACGAGCAGTACTTC. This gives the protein CASSQEISSSGDHYEQYF.

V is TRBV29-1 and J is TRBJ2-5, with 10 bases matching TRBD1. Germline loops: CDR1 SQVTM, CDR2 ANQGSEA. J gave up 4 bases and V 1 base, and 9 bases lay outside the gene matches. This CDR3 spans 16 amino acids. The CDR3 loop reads CSVEGLGQGGGETQYF. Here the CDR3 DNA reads TGCAGCGTTGAAGGTCTAGGACAGGGGGGCGGAGAGACCCAGTACTTC.